This TCR beta chain was retrieved from a study of T-cell memory formation after mild COVID-19. Study results and caveats: Clones shrinking between day 15 and 85 showed a balanced CD4/CD8 split, and those that grew later tilted toward CD4+. Cross-reactive memory apparently joined, as some responding clones appeared in pre-infection memory. SARS-CoV-2 specificity was not confirmed for second-wave clones peaking on day 37.

TCRalpha and TCRbeta libraries used 5'RACE with constant-segment primers and UMIs. MiXCR, run by TCRdb on the 5' RACE reads, gives a single entry per CDR3 protein. The sample records a few hundred thousand distinct CDR3 sequences, 16% being singletons. This clonotype was counted between two and nine times. Antigen unknown. The V and J ends lost 3 bases and 6 bases respectively, with 9 bases between them. CDR1 is LNHDA and CDR2 is SQIVND in the germline V gene (reference sequence). The CDR3 is 13 amino acids. The receptor was derived from a man between 18 and 35 years old who had mild COVID-19 (a few samples of this study predate the infection). Cell type and time point are not known. The chain uses TRBV19 and TRBJ2-1; D perhaps matches TRBD2 (6 bases). The sample was PBMCs or a T cell subset sorted from them (not recorded which). The CDR3 bases are TGTGCCAGTAGTATTGGAGGGGCCAATGAGCAGTTCTTC. Amino acid sequence: CASSIGGANEQFF.